The next 22 T cell receptor beta chains were all read from a single sample in a study of cytomegalovirus exposure and HLA in healthy donors. The PCR made use of 60 Vbeta and 13 Jbeta primers. Here immunoSEQ multiplex PCR was the method, and the copy in TCRdb shows in-frame clones only, minus some. Found here are some 150,000 clones, around 80% of them singletons; the top ten hold roughly 3.1%. Sequences were obtained from PBMCs. The receptors were sampled from a young man in good health and CMV-seropositive.

V is TRBV6-5 and J is TRBJ2-1; D might be TRBD1 (5 bases). Germline CDR1 and CDR2: MNHEY and SVGAGI. The CDR3 contains 13 residues. V was trimmed by 0 bases and J by 9 bases, leaving 9 bases between them. The CDR3 DNA reads as TGTGCCAGCAGTTACTCGAATGGGGCTGAGCAGTTCTTC. This encodes CASSYSNGAEQFF.

The V call is TRBV5-1, the J call TRBJ1-1; no reliable D call. The V gene's germline CDR1 is SGHRS and CDR2 YFSETQ. Trimming shortened V by 4 bases and J by 0 bases, and 10 bases separated the two germline ends. The CDR3 loop spans 14 amino acids. The DNA of the CDR3 is TGCGCCAGCAGCCAAGCAAGCTTGAACACTGAAGCTTTCTTT. Translating it yields CASSQASLNTEAFF.

The CDR3 DNA is TGTGCCAGCAGCTTAGGCGGGATGGAGACCCAGTACTTC. It codes for CASSLGGMETQYF. The gene calls are TRBV7-2 and TRBJ2-5; D possibly corresponds to TRBD2 (6 bases). CDR1 SGHTA and CDR2 FQGNSA come from the germline V gene. Trimming took off 1 base at V and 5 bases at J, with 8 bases between the two ends. The CDR3 runs to 13 residues.

The genes are TRBV5-1 and TRBJ2-3; 10 bases are shared with TRBD2. Germline CDR1 SGHRS, CDR2 YFSETQ. The CDR3 length is 16 residues. The junction had 3 bases not matched to a gene; V was cut back by 0 bases and J by 2 bases. CDR3 nucleotides: TGCGCCAGCAGCTTGGGACTAGCGGGCCTCACAGATACGCAGTATTTT. Translation: CASSLGLAGLTDTQYF.

The rearrangement links TRBV4-2 to TRBJ2-3, with 7 bases matching TRBD2. The CDR3 spans 16 residues. Germline assignment: CDR1 LGHNA and CDR2 YNFKEQ. The junction had 4 bases not matched to a gene; V was cut back by 0 bases and J by 1 base. The CDR3 nucleotides are TGTGCCAGCAGCCAAGATCCGGCGGGAGGCACAGATACGCAGTATTTT. Residues: CASSQDPAGGTDTQYF.

The V gene is TRBV4-1, the J gene TRBJ2-1, with 8 bases that match TRBD2. V lost 4 bases, J lost 2 bases, and 4 bases stayed unmatched. This CDR3 spans 15 amino acids. Germline-derived CDR1 and CDR2 are MGHRA and YSYEKL. For the CDR3, the DNA is TGCGCCAGCAGCCTACTAGCGGACCCCTACAATGAGCAGTTCTTC. This sequence encodes CASSLLADPYNEQFF.

Only a few counts were recorded for this clone. Here the CDR3 reads CASSDPGQGHHEQYF. The CDR3 DNA follows: TGTGCCAGCAGTGATCCGGGACAGGGGCATCACGAGCAGTACTTC. This rearrangement joins TRBV25-1 to TRBJ2-5; 10 bases line up with TRBD1. The J call is uncertain, as TRBJ2-7 better fits the DNA end. Germline V lookup: CDR1 MGHDK, CDR2 SYGVNS. The CDR3 runs 15 residues.

This chain joins TRBV9 and TRBJ2-5; TRBD2 might be the D (5 bases). The CDR3 is 15 residues long. Germline V CDR1 and CDR2: SGDLS, YYNGEE. Trimming stripped 0 bases from V and 5 bases from J, with 14 bases between. CDR3 DNA: TGTGCCAGCAGCGTAGGTTCTAGCTTATTCGAGACCCAGTACTTC. Encoded protein: CASSVGSSLFETQYF.

The rearrangement joins TRBV28 to TRBJ2-7; TRBD2 agrees at 7 bases. CDR1 is MDHEN and CDR2 is SYDVKM in the germline V gene. Trimming at V came to 6 bases and at J to 7 bases, leaving 6 bases not matched to a gene. The CDR3 runs to 12 residues. This CDR3 is CASSQAGGEQYF. CDR3 DNA: TGTGCCAGCAGCCAGGCCGGGGGGGAGCAGTACTTC.

As regards this clone: The junction and the germline gene differ at one end; a read error may be behind it. The chain is built from TRBV28 and TRBJ1-1, with 7 bases aligning to TRBD1. This CDR3 is built from 15 residues. Germline V gives CDR1 MDHEN, CDR2 SYDVKM. DNA of the CDR3: TGTGCCAGCAGTCCTCTAGACAGGGTGAGGCCTGAAGCTTCCTTT. This codes for CASSPLDRVRPEASF.

The chain has TRBV5-1 and TRBJ2-5; TRBD1 matches 10 bases. Germline CDR1 is SGHRS and CDR2 is YFSETQ. With 1 base clipped from V and 13 bases from J, the junction kept 7 bases outside the gene matches. The CDR3 sequence is 13 residues long. The CDR3 protein is CASSLSGQGRSYF. The DNA for the CDR3 is TGCGCCAGCAGCTTGTCGGGACAGGGGCGCTCGTACTTC.

This clone showed up just a few times. The CDR3 region is CASSLAQGGIQYF. As DNA, the CDR3 is TGTGCCAGCAGCTTAGCGCAGGGAGGCATTCAGTACTTC. The chain uses TRBV7-9 and TRBJ2-4; TRBD2 might be the D (6 bases). The CDR3 is made up of 13 amino acids. V was pared by 0 bases and J by 9 bases, with 9 bases between. Per germline, CDR1 SEHNR and CDR2 FQNEAQ (reference sequence).

CDR3 amino acids: CASSNDRSSFYGYTF. The DNA for the CDR3 is TGTGCCAGTAGTAACGACAGAAGCTCCTTCTATGGCTACACCTTC. This chain joins TRBV19 and TRBJ1-2, with a weak D call TRBD1 (5 bases). The CDR3 is 15 residues long. Germline lookup yields CDR1 LNHDA and CDR2 SQIVND (reference sequence). Trimming took off 4 bases at V and 4 bases at J, with 16 bases between the two ends.

This chain uses TRBV2 with TRBJ2-7; 8 bases are shared with TRBD2. The CDR3 consists of 15 residues. Germline V gene lookup returns CDR1 SNHLY and CDR2 FYNNEI. The trim removed 6 bases at V and 3 bases at J, leaving 10 bases unmatched. The CDR3 sequence: CASRESGSHYYEQYF. The CDR3, as DNA: TGTGCCAGCAGGGAGAGCGGGAGCCACTACTACGAGCAGTACTTC.

The chain is built from TRBV30 and TRBJ1-4; weak D call: TRBD1 (5 bases). Germline CDR1 and CDR2: GTSNPN and SVGIG (reference sequence). CDR3 length: 11 amino acids. V dropped 2 bases and J dropped 8 bases, with 6 bases sitting between them. CDR3 sequence reads: CAWSWGEKLFF. The CDR3 nucleotides are TGTGCCTGGAGTTGGGGCGAAAAACTGTTTTTT.

Only one count was recorded for this clone. This chain links TRBV7-9 with TRBJ2-7, with a possible D match to TRBD1 (5 bases). There are 14 residues in the CDR3. Per the germline V gene, CDR1 is SEHNR and CDR2 is FQNEAQ (reference sequence). Trimming pared 5 bases from V and 3 bases from J, leaving 14 bases between. The CDR3 region has the DNA TGTGCCAGCAGCGCCTTGTCCCAGGGCTACGAGCAGTACTTC. It is translated as CASSALSQGYEQYF.

The chain is built from TRBV7-2 and TRBJ1-1, with TRBD1 identical over 7 bases. The germline CDR1 and CDR2 sequences are SGHTA and FQGNSA. The CDR3 covers 17 residues. V dropped 2 bases and J dropped 1; count of bases not matched to a gene: 10. The CDR3 loop reads CASSLKGQRRENTEAFF. The CDR3 DNA reads as TGTGCCAGCAGCTTAAAGGGACAGAGGAGAGAGAACACTGAAGCTTTCTTT.

The chain employs TRBV15 and TRBJ2-1; 9 bases align to TRBD1. The CDR3 is made up of 14 amino acids. Germline V gene lookup returns CDR1 LNHNV and CDR2 YYDKDF (reference sequence). V gave up 9 bases and J gave up 3 bases; unmatched junction bases: 6. CDR3 region: CATAKTGGYNEQFF. The CDR3 nucleotides are TGTGCCACTGCAAAGACAGGGGGCTACAATGAGCAGTTCTTC.

The count of this clone is one. V and J are TRBV20-1 and TRBJ1-1; D unclear. V gave up 3 bases and J gave up 1 base, with 3 bases separating them. Per the germline V gene, CDR1 is DFQATT and CDR2 is SNEGSKA (reference sequence). The CDR3 covers 11 residues. The CDR3 region has the DNA TGCAGTGCTAGCAGGAACACTGAAGCTTTCTTT. It codes for CSASRNTEAFF.

The CDR3 is CASSRGQMNTEAFF. DNA for the CDR3: TGTGCCAGCAGTCGGGGACAAATGAACACTGAAGCTTTCTTT. The V gene is TRBV6-5, the J gene TRBJ1-1; a weak D match, TRBD1 (6 bases). Germline V gene sequence: CDR1 MNHEY, CDR2 SVGAGI. The CDR3 contains 14 residues. V shed 5 bases and J shed 0 bases, with 10 bases lying between them.

This chain connects TRBV28 to TRBJ2-5; 10 bases are shared with TRBD1. With V trimmed by 5 bases and J by 3 bases, 3 bases remained unmatched. The CDR3 is 14 amino acids. Looked up from germline, CDR1 is MDHEN and CDR2 is SYDVKM. DNA of the CDR3: TGTGCCAGCAGTCTGACAGGGGGCAAAGAGACCCAGTACTTC. It translates to CASSLTGGKETQYF.

This chain connects TRBV19 to TRBJ2-7; 9 positions match TRBD1. CDR1 and CDR2 (germline): LNHDA, SQIVND (reference sequence). V gave up 6 bases and J gave up 5 bases; unmatched junction bases: 5. The CDR3 extends over 13 amino acids. CDR3 loop: CASRRQGVNEQYF. The CDR3 DNA is TGTGCCAGTAGACGACAGGGGGTAAACGAGCAGTACTTC.